The present TCR beta chain was sequenced within a study of blood T cell repertoires in COVID-19. Study-level background: Donors in the United States, Italy and Spain gave samples during acute or convalescent COVID-19. PBMCs, B-cell-depleted T cells, or T cells were the source of the cDNA or gDNA that made up the material.

As handled by the study authors: Amplification of reference gene primers provided the estimated nucleated cell counts. Some clones are missing from TCRdb's copy, which holds only in-frame ones; the method was immunoSEQ multiplex PCR. For V, J and clone size, that table is used; D and trimming come from the DNA. Of about 120,000 clones detected, about 79% appear once; the ten largest clones hold about 2.1%. V was cut by 1 base and J by 3 bases, with 9 bases left in between. Germline V gene lookup returns CDR1 GTSNPN and CDR2 SVGIG (reference sequence). This CDR3 spans 13 amino acids. V usage is TRBV30 and J usage is TRBJ1-1, with a weak D call TRBD1 (5 bases). This clonotype originated in a man between 65 and 85 years old with acute or convalescent COVID-19. The specimen sequenced was peripheral blood. The CDR3 nucleotides are TGTGCCTGGAGTGGTTCCAGGGACACTGAAGCTTTCTTT. Protein sequence: CAWSGSRDTEAFF. The variable domain in full, completed from reference TRBV30 and TRBJ1-1, reads SQTIHQWPATLVQPVGSPLSLECTVEGTSNPNLYWYRQAAGRGLQLLFYSVGIGQISSEVPQNLSASRPQDRQFILSSKKLLLSDSGFYLCAWSGSRDTEAFFGQGTRLTVV.